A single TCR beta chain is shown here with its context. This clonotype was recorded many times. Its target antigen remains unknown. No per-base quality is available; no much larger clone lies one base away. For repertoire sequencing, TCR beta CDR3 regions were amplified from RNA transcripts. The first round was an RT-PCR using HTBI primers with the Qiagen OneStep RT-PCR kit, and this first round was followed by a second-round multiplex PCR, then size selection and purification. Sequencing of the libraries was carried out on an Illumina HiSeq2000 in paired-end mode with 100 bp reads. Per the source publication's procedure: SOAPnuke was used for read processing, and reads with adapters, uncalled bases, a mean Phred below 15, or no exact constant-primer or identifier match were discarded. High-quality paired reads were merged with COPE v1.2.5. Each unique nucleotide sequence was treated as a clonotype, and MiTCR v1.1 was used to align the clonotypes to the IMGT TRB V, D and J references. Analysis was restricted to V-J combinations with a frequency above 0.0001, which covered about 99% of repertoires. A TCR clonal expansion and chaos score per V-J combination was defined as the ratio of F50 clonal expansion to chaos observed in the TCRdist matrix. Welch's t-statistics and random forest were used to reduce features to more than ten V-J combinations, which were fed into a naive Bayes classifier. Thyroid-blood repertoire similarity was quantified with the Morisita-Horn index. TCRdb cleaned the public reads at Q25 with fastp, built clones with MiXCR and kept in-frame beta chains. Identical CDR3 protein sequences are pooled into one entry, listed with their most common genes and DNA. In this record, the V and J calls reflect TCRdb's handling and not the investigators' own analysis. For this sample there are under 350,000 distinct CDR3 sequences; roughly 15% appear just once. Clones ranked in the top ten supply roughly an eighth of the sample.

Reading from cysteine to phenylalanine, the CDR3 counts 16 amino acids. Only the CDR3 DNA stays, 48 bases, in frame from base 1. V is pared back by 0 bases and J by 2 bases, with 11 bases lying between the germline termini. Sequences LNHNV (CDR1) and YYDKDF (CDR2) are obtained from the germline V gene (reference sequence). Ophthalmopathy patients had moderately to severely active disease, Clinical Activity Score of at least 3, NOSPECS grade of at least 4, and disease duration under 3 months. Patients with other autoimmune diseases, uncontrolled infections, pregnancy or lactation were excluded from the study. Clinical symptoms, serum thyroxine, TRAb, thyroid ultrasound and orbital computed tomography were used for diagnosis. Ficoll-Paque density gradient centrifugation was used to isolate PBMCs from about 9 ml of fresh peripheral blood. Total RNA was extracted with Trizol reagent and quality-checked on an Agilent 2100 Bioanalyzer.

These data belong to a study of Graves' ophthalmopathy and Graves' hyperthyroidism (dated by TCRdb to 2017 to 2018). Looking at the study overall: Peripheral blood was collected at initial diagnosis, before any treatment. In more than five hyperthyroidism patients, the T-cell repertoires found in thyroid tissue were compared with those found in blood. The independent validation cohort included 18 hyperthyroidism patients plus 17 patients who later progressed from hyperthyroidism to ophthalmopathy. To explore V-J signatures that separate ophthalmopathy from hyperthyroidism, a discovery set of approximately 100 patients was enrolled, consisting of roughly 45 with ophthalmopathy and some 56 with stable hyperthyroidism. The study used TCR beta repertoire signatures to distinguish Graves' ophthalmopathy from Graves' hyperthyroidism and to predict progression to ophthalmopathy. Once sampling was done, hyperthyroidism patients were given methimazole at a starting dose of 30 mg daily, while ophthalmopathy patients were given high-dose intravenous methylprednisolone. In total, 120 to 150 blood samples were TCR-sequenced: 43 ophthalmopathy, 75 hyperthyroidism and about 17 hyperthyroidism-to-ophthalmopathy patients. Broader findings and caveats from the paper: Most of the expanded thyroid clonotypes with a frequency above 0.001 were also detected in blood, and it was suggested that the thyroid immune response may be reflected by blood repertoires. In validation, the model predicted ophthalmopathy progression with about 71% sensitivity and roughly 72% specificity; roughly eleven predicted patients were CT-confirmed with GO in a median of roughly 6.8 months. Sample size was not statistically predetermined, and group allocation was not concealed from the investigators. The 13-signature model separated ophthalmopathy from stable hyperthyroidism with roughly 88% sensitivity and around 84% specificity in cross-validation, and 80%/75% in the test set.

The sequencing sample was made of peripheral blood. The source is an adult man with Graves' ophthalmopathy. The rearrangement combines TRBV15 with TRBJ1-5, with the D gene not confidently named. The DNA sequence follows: TGTGCCACCAGCAGAGATTACGGAAGGGGCAATCAGCCCCAGCATTTT. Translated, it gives CATSRDYGRGNQPQHF. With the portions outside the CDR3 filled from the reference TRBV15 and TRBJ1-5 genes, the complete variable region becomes DAMVIQNPRYQVTQFGKPVTLSCSQTLNHNVMYWYQQKSSQAPKLLFHYYDKDFNNEADTPDNFQSRRPNTSFCFLDIRSPGLGDTAMYLCATSRDYGRGNQPQHFGDGTRLSIL.